What follows are 30 T cell receptor beta chains derived from one specimen sequenced in a study of blood T cell repertoires in COVID-19. Produced via immunoSEQ multiplex PCR; TCRdb's table is partial and in-frame only. The profile shows about 180,000 clones, about 91% of them singletons. Sequences were obtained from peripheral blood. The receptors stem from a woman between 45 and 60 years old with acute or convalescent COVID-19.

The chain links TRBV9 to TRBJ1-2; D is unclear. With 0 bases removed from V and 0 bases from J, the gap between germline ends came to 15 bases. Germline V CDR1 and CDR2: SGDLS, YYNGEE. CDR3 length: 17 residues. Written as DNA, the CDR3 is TGTGCCAGCAGCGTAGGAGTGGGGAGGCTAGCTAACTATGGCTACACCTTC. Amino acids: CASSVGVGRLANYGYTF.

V is TRBV19 and J is TRBJ2-1; possibly TRBD2 for D (6 bases). Looked up from germline, CDR1 is LNHDA and CDR2 is SQIVND (reference sequence). Trimming took off 11 bases at V and 5 bases at J, with 13 bases between the two ends. The CDR3 has 12 residues. CDR3 DNA: TGTGCCTCAAGCCAGCGGGACAATGAGCAGTTCTTC. This sequence encodes CASSQRDNEQFF.

V gene TRBV5-4 combines with J gene TRBJ2-2; 7 nucleotides align to TRBD1. V lost 4 bases to trimming and J lost 0 bases; unmatched junction nucleotides: 3. The germline CDR1 and CDR2 sequences are SGHNT and YYREEE (reference sequence). The CDR3 has 15 amino acids. The CDR3, as DNA: TGTGCCAGCAGCCGGGGACAGACGAACACCGGGGAGCTGTTTTTT. Protein: CASSRGQTNTGELFF.

V usage is TRBV19 and J usage is TRBJ2-1; possibly TRBD1 for D (5 bases). V lost 5 bases to trimming and J lost 8 bases, with 13 bases between them. The germline V gene encodes CDR1 LNHDA and CDR2 SQIVND (reference sequence). The CDR3 runs 13 residues. The DNA of the CDR3 is TGTGCCAGTAGTCCGACAGCCCGCCATGAGCAGTTCTTC. Translation: CASSPTARHEQFF.

V and J are TRBV7-2 and TRBJ2-1; no clear D gene. Trimming shortened V by 1 base and J by 6 bases, and 7 bases separated the two germline ends. CDR3 length: 13 amino acids. CDR1 and CDR2 (germline): SGHTA, FQGNSA. The CDR3 is CASSLGATNEQFF. The CDR3 DNA sequence: TGTGCCAGCAGCTTAGGAGCTACCAATGAGCAGTTCTTC.

The V gene is TRBV6-5, the J gene TRBJ2-2; 8 nucleotides match TRBD1. Germline CDR1 MNHEY, CDR2 SVGAGI. V lost 7 bases and J lost 2; bases outside the gene matches: 6. This CDR3 is built from 15 residues. This CDR3 reads CASNPGQVNTGELFF. The CDR3 DNA reads as TGTGCCAGCAACCCGGGACAGGTCAACACCGGGGAGCTGTTTTTT.

The chain employs TRBV5-4 and TRBJ2-7; no clear D gene. CDR1 and CDR2 (germline): SGHNT, YYREEE (reference sequence). CDR3 length equals 13 residues. V lost 1 base to trimming and J lost 6 bases, with 11 bases between them. The CDR3 protein is CASSLLGSGEQYF. For the CDR3, the DNA is TGTGCCAGCAGCTTGCTAGGTTCGGGCGAGCAGTACTTC. Looking up the rest from reference TRBV5-4 and TRBJ2-7 gives the full variable domain: ETGVTQSPTHLIKTRGQQVTLRCSSQSGHNTVSWYQQALGQGPQFIFQYYREEENGRGNFPPRFSGLQFPNYSSELNVNALELDDSALYLCASSLLGSGEQYFGPGTRLTVT.

The rearrangement links TRBV2 to TRBJ1-6, with TRBD1 matching over 8 bases. Per germline, CDR1 SNHLY and CDR2 FYNNEI. CDR3 length equals 18 residues. Trimming at V came to 6 bases and at J to 1 base, leaving 11 bases not matched to a gene. The CDR3 sequence: CASSRKTGVGSYNSPLHF. The DNA of the CDR3 is TGTGCCAGCAGCCGGAAGACAGGGGTTGGGTCCTATAATTCACCCCTCCACTTT. The complete variable domain, with remaining parts taken from reference TRBV2 and TRBJ1-6, reads EPEVTQTPSHQVTQMGQEVILRCVPISNHLYFYWYRQILGQKVEFLVSFYNNEISEKSEIFDDQFSVERPDGSNFTLKIRSTKLEDSAMYFCASSRKTGVGSYNSPLHFGNGTRLTVT.

The rearrangement uses TRBV29-1 and TRBJ1-2, with a possible D match to TRBD1 (5 bases). Trimming pared 3 bases from V and 10 bases from J, leaving 21 bases between. Germline V gene sequence: CDR1 SQVTM, CDR2 ANQGSEA. There are 14 residues in the CDR3. This CDR3 is CSVEGGWAGMIYTF. The CDR3 DNA sequence: TGCAGCGTTGAGGGGGGTTGGGCAGGGATGATCTACACCTTC.

CDR3 in amino acids: CASSLDGREWFF. The CDR3 DNA follows: TGTGCCAGCAGCTTAGATGGGCGGGAGTGGTTCTTC. The rearrangement joins TRBV11-3 to TRBJ2-1, with 7 nucleotides matching TRBD2. This CDR3 comprises 12 residues. Trimming took 0 bases from V and 15 from J; bases not matched to a gene: 5. The V gene's germline CDR1 is SGHNT and CDR2 YENEEA.

The V call is TRBV12-5, the J call TRBJ2-1; a weak D match, TRBD2 (6 bases). The germline V gene has CDR1 LGHNT and CDR2 FRNRAP. The CDR3 totals 15 residues. V shed 6 bases and J shed 5 bases, with 17 bases lying between them. The CDR3: CASGARLGENNEQFF. The CDR3 bases are TGTGCTAGTGGGGCGAGACTAGGAGAGAACAATGAGCAGTTCTTC.

The CDR3 region has the DNA TGTGCCAGCAGTTACTCGAGAGTCTCGGGTGAATATGGCTACACCTTC. The encoded protein is CASSYSRVSGEYGYTF. This chain links TRBV6-2 or TRBV6-3 with TRBJ1-2; D unclear. V shed 0 bases and J shed 5 bases, with 16 bases lying between them. Germline assignment: CDR1 MNHEY and CDR2 SVGEGT. This CDR3 spans 16 amino acids.

The chain has TRBV29-1 and TRBJ1-2, with 8 nucleotides matching TRBD1. Germline CDR1 SQVTM, CDR2 ANQGSEA. The CDR3 has 10 amino acids. With V trimmed by 4 bases and J by 9 bases, 1 base remained unmatched. The CDR3 here is CSVGQGSYTF. The CDR3 coding sequence is TGCAGCGTTGGACAGGGGAGCTACACCTTC.

This rearrangement joins TRBV7-9 to TRBJ1-3; D is undetermined. The CDR3 has 14 amino acids. CDR1 is SEHNR and CDR2 is FQNEAQ in the germline V gene (reference sequence). Trimming shortened V by 2 bases and J by 0 bases, and 5 bases separated the two germline ends. This chain's CDR3 is CASSLLDSGNTIYF. CDR3 bases: TGTGCCAGCAGCTTATTAGACTCTGGAAACACCATATATTTT.

A few counts support this clone. CDR3 in DNA: TGTGCCAGCAGCGTAGATGCTAGCGGGGGGCGGGGAGAGACCCAGTACTTC. Protein sequence: CASSVDASGGRGETQYF. V gene TRBV9 combines with J gene TRBJ2-5, with 11 positions matching TRBD2. The germline V gene encodes CDR1 SGDLS and CDR2 YYNGEE. The CDR3 spans 17 residues. V lost 0 bases to trimming and J lost 4 bases; unmatched junction nucleotides: 8.

V and J are TRBV5-6 and TRBJ2-3, with 8 bases aligning to TRBD1. V trimming: 4 bases; J trimming: 5 bases; junction bases outside the gene matches: 12. This CDR3 is 16 amino acids long. Per the germline V gene, CDR1 is SGHDT and CDR2 is YYEEEE. The CDR3 coding sequence is TGTGCCAGCAGCCCAATTGGGCAGGGGGCGAAAGATACGCAGTATTTT. Residues: CASSPIGQGAKDTQYF.

This clone was seen only once. The chain has TRBV19 and TRBJ1-5, with a possible D match to TRBD1 (6 bases). The CDR3 is 14 amino acids. V was clipped by 7 bases and J by 7 bases, with 17 bases between them. Germline assignment: CDR1 LNHDA and CDR2 SQIVND (reference sequence). As DNA, the CDR3 is TGTGCCAGTACCCCCTGGGGGCAGGGGCAGCCCCAGCATTTT. This encodes CASTPWGQGQPQHF.

CDR3 protein: CASSQATGGAGNTIYF. In DNA form, the CDR3 reads TGCGCCAGCAGCCAAGCAACAGGGGGCGCTGGAAACACCATATATTTT. The chain recombines TRBV4-1 with TRBJ1-3, with 9 bases identical to TRBD1. The CDR3 contains 16 residues. CDR1 and CDR2 (germline): MGHRA, YSYEKL. The ends lost 1 base at V and 2 bases at J; junction bases unmatched: 3.

The chain has TRBV6-5 and TRBJ1-4, with D maybe TRBD1 (5 bases). The ends were cut back, 6 bases at V and 7 bases at J, with 9 bases in the middle. This CDR3 has 12 amino acids. Germline assignment: CDR1 MNHEY and CDR2 SVGAGI. CDR3 coding DNA: TGTGCCAGCAGATGGACAACTGAAAAACTGTTTTTT. Its translation is CASRWTTEKLFF.

The genes are TRBV9 and TRBJ2-7; D not resolved. The V end was cut by 0 bases, the J end by 2 bases, with 9 bases between. This CDR3 contains 14 residues. Germline CDR1 and CDR2: SGDLS and YYNGEE. The CDR3 is CASSVELFTYEQYF. The CDR3, as DNA: TGTGCCAGCAGCGTAGAACTATTCACCTACGAGCAGTACTTC.

This chain joins TRBV7-2 and TRBJ1-2; D not resolved. CDR1 and CDR2 from the germline V gene are SGHTA and FQGNSA. The CDR3 covers 15 residues. Deletions cut 5 bases from V and 0 bases from J, with 13 bases between. As DNA, the CDR3 is TGTGCCAGCAGCGTAGGTGGTCTAGCTAACTATGGCTACACCTTC. It encodes CASSVGGLANYGYTF.

J is TRBJ1-2 and V is TRBV7-2; a weak D match, TRBD1 (5 bases). The CDR3 contains 13 residues. The V end was cut by 6 bases, the J end by 3 bases, with 11 bases between. Germline V gene lookup returns CDR1 SGHTA and CDR2 FQGNSA. For the CDR3, the DNA is TGTGCCAGCAGAACCACAGGAGACTATGGCTACACCTTC. It yields the protein CASRTTGDYGYTF.

This rearrangement joins TRBV3-1 (or the pseudogene TRBV3-2) to TRBJ2-3; D unresolved. V was pared by 4 bases and J by 7 bases, with 9 bases between. This CDR3 has 12 residues. Germline loops: CDR1 LGHDT, CDR2 YNNKEL (reference sequence). CDR3 protein: CASSPRYHTQYF. In DNA form, the CDR3 reads TGTGCCAGCAGCCCCCGGTACCATACGCAGTATTTT.

This clone showed up just a few times. The chain employs TRBV4-2 and TRBJ1-4; no clear D gene. The CDR3 runs to 15 residues. Germline V gives CDR1 LGHNA, CDR2 YNFKEQ. The V end lost 0 bases, the J end lost 7 bases, and 12 bases lay between the germline ends. CDR3 in amino acids: CASSQDSSGTEKLFF. In nucleotides, the CDR3 is TGTGCCAGCAGCCAAGATTCCAGTGGCACTGAAAAACTGTTTTTT.

The genes are TRBV13 and TRBJ1-5; D ambiguous. V lost 5 bases and J lost 5, with 7 bases in between. Germline-derived CDR1 and CDR2 are PRHDT and FYEKMQ (reference sequence). The CDR3 is 12 residues long. This CDR3 is CASSREDQPQHF. Written as DNA, the CDR3 is TGTGCCAGCAGCCGAGAAGATCAGCCCCAGCATTTT.

This clone was recorded only once. J is TRBJ1-3 and V is TRBV19; D remains unclear. This CDR3 has 14 residues. The V end lost 7 bases, the J end lost 0 bases, and 10 bases lay between the germline ends. Germline loops: CDR1 LNHDA, CDR2 SQIVND (reference sequence). The CDR3: CASNNLSSGNTIYF. The DNA of the CDR3 is TGTGCCAGTAATAATCTGAGCTCTGGAAACACCATATATTTT.

J is TRBJ1-2 and V is TRBV7-6, with D uncertain. Germline loops: CDR1 SGHVS, CDR2 FNYEAQ. The CDR3 consists of 13 residues. Trimming removed 3 bases at V and 6 bases at J, with 11 bases between. The CDR3: CASSLRELDGYTF. In DNA, the CDR3 is TGTGCCAGCAGCTTGAGGGAGCTCGATGGCTACACCTTC.

In this sample, this clone turned up once. The CDR3 here is CASSFDSYTGELFF. DNA of the CDR3: TGTGCCAGCAGCTTCGACAGCTACACCGGGGAGCTGTTTTTT. The V gene is TRBV11-3, the J gene TRBJ2-2, with D tentatively TRBD1 (5 bases). Trimming removed 3 bases from V and 3 bases from J, with 8 bases in between. The CDR3 consists of 14 residues. Germline-derived CDR1 and CDR2 are SGHNT and YENEEA.

The V and J genes are TRBV6-6 and TRBJ2-1; 7 bases fit TRBD1. The J segment lost 4 bases and the V segment lost 6 bases, leaving 9 bases of the junction unmatched. The CDR3 consists of 15 residues. The germline gives CDR1 MNHNY, CDR2 SVGAGI (reference sequence). The CDR3 nucleotides are TGTGCCAGCAGCCCGACAGGGTACCAGTACAATGAGCAGTTCTTC. Translation gives CASSPTGYQYNEQFF.

The chain joins TRBV7-2 to TRBJ1-1; D is perhaps TRBD1 (5 bases). CDR1 and CDR2 (germline): SGHTA, FQGNSA. The length of the CDR3 is 15 residues. Between the trimmed V and J ends, which lost 0 bases and 6 bases, there was a span of 14 bases. The CDR3 is CASSLAPGKVAEAFF. The CDR3 DNA sequence: TGTGCCAGCAGCTTAGCCCCAGGGAAGGTTGCTGAAGCTTTCTTT.